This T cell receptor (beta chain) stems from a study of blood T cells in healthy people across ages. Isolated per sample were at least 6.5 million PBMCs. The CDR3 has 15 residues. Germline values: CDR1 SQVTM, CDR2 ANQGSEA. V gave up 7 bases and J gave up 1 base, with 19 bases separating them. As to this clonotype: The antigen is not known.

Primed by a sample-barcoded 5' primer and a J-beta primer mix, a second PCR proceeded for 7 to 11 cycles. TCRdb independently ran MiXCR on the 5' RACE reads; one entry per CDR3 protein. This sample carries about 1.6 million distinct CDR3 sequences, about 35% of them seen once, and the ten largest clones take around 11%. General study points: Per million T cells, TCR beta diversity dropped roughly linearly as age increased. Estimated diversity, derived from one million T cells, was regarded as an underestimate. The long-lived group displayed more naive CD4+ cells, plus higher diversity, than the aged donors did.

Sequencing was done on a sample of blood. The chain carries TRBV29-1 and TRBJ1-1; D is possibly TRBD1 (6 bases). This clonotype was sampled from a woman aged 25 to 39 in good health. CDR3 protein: CSAHRAWETNTEAFF. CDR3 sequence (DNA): TGCAGCGCGCACAGGGCATGGGAGACGAACACTGAAGCTTTCTTT.